The clone carrying this T cell receptor (beta chain) was counted a single time. What it binds is not known. The data stem from a study of human versus mouse CDR3 diversity and MHC coevolution. TCRdb's table, derived via immunoSEQ multiplex PCR, lists solely in-frame clones and lacks some. The data contain some 80,000 clones, roughly 90% of them singletons. Germline CDR1 is SGHTS and CDR2 is YDEGEE. V gave up 3 bases and J gave up 5 bases; unmatched junction bases: 7. The CDR3 contains 14 residues. Study outcomes and limitations: Clonal inequality was lowest in most of the three human donors.

The sequence was obtained from a person between 25 and 70 years old in good health. This sequence joins TRBV5-8 and TRBJ2-5, with 7 bases lining up with TRBD1. Sequencing was carried out using naive CD4+ T cells from blood. The subset denotes: CD45RO-negative CD62L-positive naive CD4 T cells. Here the CDR3 reads CASSSRDSQETQYF. The DNA for the CDR3 is TGTGCCAGCAGCTCCCGGGACAGCCAGGAGACCCAGTACTTC.